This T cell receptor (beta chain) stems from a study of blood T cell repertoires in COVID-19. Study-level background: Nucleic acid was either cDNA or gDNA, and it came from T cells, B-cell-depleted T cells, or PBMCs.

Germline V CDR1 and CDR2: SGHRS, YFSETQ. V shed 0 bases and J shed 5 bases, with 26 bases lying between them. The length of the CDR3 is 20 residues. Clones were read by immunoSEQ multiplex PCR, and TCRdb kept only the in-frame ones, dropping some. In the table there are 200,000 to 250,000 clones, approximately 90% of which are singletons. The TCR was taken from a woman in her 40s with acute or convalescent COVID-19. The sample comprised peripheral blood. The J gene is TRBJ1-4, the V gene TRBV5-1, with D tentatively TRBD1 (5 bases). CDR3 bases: TGCGCCAGCAGCTTGGAGACAAGCGGGGACCCCGCCATATTGAATGAAAAACTGTTTTTT. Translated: CASSLETSGDPAILNEKLFF.